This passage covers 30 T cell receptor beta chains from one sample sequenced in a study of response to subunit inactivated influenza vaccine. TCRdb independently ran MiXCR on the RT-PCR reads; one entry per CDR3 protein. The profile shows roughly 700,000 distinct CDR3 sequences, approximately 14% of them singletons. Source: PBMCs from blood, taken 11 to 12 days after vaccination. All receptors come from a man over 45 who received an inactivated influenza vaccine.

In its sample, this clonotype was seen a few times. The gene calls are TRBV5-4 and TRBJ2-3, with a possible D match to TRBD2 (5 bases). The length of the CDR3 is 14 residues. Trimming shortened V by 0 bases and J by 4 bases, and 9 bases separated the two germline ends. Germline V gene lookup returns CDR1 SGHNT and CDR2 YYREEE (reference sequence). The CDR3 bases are TGTGCCAGCAGCTTGGACGGCGGGCCAGATACGCAGTATTTT. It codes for CASSLDGGPDTQYF.

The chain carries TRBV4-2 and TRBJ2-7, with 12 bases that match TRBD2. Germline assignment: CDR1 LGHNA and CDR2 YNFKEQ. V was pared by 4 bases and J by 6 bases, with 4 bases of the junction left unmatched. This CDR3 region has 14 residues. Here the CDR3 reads CASSPGGLAGEQYF. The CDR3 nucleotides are TGTGCCAGCAGCCCAGGGGGACTAGCGGGCGAGCAGTACTTC.

In DNA form, the CDR3 reads TGTGCCAGCAGCTTACCCGATCAGCCCCAGCATTTT. Translating gives CASSLPDQPQHF. The gene calls are TRBV7-9 and TRBJ1-5; D call uncertain. The CDR3 extends over 12 amino acids. Germline V gene data show CDR1 as SEHNR and CDR2 as FQNEAQ (reference sequence). With 2 bases removed from V and 5 bases from J, the gap between germline ends came to 4 bases. Drawing the rest from reference TRBV7-9 and TRBJ1-5, the complete variable domain is DTGVSQNPRHKITKRGQNVTFRCDPISEHNRLYWYRQTLGQGPEFLTYFQNEAQLEKSRLLSDRFSAERPKGSFSTLEIQRTEQGDSAMYLCASSLPDQPQHFGDGTRLSIL.

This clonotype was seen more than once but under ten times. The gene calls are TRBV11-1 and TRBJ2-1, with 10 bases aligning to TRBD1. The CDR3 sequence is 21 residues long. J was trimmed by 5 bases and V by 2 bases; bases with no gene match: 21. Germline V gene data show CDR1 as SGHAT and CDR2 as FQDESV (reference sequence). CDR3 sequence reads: CASSLRRDRGLLEWLDNEQFF. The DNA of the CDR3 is TGTGCCAGCAGCTTACGAAGGGACAGGGGCCTCCTAGAATGGTTGGACAATGAGCAGTTCTTC.

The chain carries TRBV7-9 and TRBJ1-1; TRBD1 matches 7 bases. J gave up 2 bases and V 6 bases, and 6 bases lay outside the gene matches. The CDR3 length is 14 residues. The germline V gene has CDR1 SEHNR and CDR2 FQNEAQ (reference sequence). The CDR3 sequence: CASRKDRANTEAFF. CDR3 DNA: TGTGCCAGCAGAAAAGACAGGGCCAACACTGAAGCTTTCTTT.

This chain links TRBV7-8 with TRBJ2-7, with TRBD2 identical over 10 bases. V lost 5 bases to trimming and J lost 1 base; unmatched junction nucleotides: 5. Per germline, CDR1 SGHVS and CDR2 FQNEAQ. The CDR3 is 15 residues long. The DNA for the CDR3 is TGTGCCAGCAGCACCGGGACTAGCGCTTCCTACGAGCAGTACTTC. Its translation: CASSTGTSASYEQYF.

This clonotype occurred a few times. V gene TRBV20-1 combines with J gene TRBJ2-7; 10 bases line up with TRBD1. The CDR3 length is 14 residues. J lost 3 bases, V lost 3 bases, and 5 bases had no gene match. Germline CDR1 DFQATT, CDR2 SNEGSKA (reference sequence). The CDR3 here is CSARGGQGDYEQYF. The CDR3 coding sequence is TGCAGTGCTAGGGGCGGACAGGGGGACTACGAGCAGTACTTC.

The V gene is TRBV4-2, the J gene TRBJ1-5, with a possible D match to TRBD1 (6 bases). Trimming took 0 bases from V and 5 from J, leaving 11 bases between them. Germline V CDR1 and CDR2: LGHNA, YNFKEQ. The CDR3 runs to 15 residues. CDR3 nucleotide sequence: TGTGCCAGCAGCCAAGATCCGTCAGGGGATCAGCCCCAGCATTTT. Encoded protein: CASSQDPSGDQPQHF.

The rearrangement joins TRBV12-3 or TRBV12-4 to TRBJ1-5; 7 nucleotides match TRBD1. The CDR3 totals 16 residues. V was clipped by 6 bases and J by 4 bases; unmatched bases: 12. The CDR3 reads CASSPAGTVYNQPQHF. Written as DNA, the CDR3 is TGTGCCAGCAGCCCTGCCGGGACAGTCTATAATCAGCCCCAGCATTTT.

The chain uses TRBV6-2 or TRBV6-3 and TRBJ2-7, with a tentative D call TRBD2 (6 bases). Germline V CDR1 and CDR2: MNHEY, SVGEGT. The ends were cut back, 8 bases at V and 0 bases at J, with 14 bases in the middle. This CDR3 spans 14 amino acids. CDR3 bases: TGTGCCAGCCTCCCTGACGGGAGCTCCTACGAGCAGTACTTC. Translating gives CASLPDGSSYEQYF.

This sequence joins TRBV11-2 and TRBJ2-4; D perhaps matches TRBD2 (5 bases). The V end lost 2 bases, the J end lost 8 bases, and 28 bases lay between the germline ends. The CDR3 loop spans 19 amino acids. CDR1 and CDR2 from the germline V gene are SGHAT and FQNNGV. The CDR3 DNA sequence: TGTGCCAGCAGCTTATACGGTCGGGGTACGATTGTCCTTGGTGACATTCAGTACTTC. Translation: CASSLYGRGTIVLGDIQYF. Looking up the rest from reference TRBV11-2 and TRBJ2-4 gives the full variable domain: EAGVAQSPRYKIIEKRQSVAFWCNPISGHATLYWYQQILGQGPKLLIQFQNNGVVDDSQLPKDRFSAERLKGVDSTLKIQPAKLEDSAVYLCASSLYGRGTIVLGDIQYFGAGTRLSVL.

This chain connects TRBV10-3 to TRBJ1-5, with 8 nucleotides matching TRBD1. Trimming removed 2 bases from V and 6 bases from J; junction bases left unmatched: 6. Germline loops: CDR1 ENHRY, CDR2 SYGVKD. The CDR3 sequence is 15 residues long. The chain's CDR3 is CAISETGQVRQPQHF. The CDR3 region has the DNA TGTGCCATCAGTGAGACGGGACAGGTGCGTCAGCCCCAGCATTTT.

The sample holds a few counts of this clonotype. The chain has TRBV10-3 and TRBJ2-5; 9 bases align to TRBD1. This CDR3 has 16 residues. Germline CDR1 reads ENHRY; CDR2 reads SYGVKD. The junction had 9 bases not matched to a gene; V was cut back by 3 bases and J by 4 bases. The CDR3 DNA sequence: TGTGCCATCAGTGAAACAAGGACAGGGGCGGGAGAGACCCAGTACTTC. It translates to CAISETRTGAGETQYF.

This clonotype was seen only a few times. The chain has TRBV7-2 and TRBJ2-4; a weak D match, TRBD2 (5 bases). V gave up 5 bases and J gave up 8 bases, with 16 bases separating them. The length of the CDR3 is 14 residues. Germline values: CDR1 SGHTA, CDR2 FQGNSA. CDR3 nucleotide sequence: TGTGCCAGCAGCGCAGACTACTACGGAGACATTCAGTACTTC. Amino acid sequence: CASSADYYGDIQYF.

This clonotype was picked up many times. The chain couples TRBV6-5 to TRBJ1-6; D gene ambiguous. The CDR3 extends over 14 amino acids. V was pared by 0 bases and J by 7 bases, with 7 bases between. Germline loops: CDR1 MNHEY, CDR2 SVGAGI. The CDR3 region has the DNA TGTGCCAGCAGTTACTCGAGAGGCAATTCACCCCTCCACTTT. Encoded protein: CASSYSRGNSPLHF.

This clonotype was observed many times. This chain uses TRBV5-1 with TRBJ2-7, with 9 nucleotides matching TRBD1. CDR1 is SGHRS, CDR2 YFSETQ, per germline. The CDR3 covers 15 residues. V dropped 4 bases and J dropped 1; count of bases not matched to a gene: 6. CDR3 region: CASSTQGAVSYEQYF. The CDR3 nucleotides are TGCGCCAGCAGCACACAGGGGGCTGTGTCCTACGAGCAGTACTTC.

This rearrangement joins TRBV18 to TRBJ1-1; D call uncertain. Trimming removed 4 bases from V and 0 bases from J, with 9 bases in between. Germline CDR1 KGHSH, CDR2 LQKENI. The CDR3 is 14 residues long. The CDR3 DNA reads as TGTGCCAGCTCACTTACAATTTTGAACACTGAAGCTTTCTTT. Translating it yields CASSLTILNTEAFF. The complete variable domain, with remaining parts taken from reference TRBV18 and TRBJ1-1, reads NAGVMQNPRHLVRRRGQEARLRCSPMKGHSHVYWYRQLPEEGLKFMVYLQKENIIDESGMPKERFSAEFPKEGPSILRIQQVVRGDSAAYFCASSLTILNTEAFFGQGTRLTVV.

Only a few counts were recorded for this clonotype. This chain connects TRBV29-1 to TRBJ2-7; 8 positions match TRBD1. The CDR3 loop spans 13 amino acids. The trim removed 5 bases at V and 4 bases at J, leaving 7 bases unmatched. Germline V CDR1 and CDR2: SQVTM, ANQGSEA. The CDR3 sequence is CSVKTGDLYEQYF. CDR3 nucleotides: TGCAGCGTTAAGACAGGGGACCTTTACGAGCAGTACTTC.

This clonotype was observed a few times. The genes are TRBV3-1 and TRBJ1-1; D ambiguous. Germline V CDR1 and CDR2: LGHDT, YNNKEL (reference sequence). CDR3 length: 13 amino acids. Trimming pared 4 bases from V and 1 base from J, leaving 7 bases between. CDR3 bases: TGTGCCAGCAGCCGCGTTGGGAACACTGAAGCTTTCTTT. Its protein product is CASSRVGNTEAFF.

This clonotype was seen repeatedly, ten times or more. The CDR3 sequence: CASSLEPTGDTEAFF. The CDR3 region has the DNA TGCGCCAGCAGCTTGGAACCCACAGGGGACACTGAAGCTTTCTTT. V gene TRBV5-1 combines with J gene TRBJ1-1; 7 bases align to TRBD1. Germline V gives CDR1 SGHRS, CDR2 YFSETQ. V shed 0 bases and J 3 bases; nucleotides not matched to a gene: 5. This CDR3 comprises 15 residues.

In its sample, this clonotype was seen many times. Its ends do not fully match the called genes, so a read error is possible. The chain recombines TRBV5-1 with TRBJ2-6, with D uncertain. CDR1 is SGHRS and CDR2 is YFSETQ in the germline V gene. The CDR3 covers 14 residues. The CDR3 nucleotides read TGTGCCAGCAGTGGGGATTCTGGGGCCAACGTCCTGACTTTC. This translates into CASSGDSGANVLTF.

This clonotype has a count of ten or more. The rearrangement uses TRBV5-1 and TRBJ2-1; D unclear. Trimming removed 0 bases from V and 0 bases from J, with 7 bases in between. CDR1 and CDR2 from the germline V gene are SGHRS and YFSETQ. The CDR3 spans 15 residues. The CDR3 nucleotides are TGCGCCAGCAGCTTGGGATCGGGCTCCTACAATGAGCAGTTCTTC. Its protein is CASSLGSGSYNEQFF.

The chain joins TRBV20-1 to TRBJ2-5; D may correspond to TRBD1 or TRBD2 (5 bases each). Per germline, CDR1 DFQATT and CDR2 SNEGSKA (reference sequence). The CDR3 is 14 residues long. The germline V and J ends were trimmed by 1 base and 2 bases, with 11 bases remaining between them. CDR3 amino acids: CSARGDGGQETQYF. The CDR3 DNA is TGCAGTGCTAGAGGGGACGGCGGGCAAGAGACCCAGTACTTC.

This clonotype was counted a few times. CDR3 sequence reads: CASSLGPITSPQIVTQYF. The DNA of the CDR3 is TGTGCCAGCAGCTTAGGCCCAATAACTTCACCACAGATAGTCACGCAGTATTTT. The gene calls are TRBV11-2 and TRBJ2-3, with no clear D. The CDR3 runs 18 residues. Trimming removed 1 base from V and 9 bases from J, with 26 bases in between. CDR1 is SGHAT and CDR2 is FQNNGV in the germline V gene.

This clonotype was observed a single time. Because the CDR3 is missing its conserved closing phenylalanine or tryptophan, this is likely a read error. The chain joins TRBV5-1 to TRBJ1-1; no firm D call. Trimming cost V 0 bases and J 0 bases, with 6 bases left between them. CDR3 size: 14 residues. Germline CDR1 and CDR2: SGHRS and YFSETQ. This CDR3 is CASSLEQMNTEAFL. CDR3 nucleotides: TGCGCCAGCAGCTTGGAACAGATGAACACTGAAGCTTTCCTT.

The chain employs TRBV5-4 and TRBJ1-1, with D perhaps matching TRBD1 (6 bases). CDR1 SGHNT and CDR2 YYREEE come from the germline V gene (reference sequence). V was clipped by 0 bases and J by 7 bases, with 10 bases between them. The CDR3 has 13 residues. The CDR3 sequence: CASSLAGRGEAFF. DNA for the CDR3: TGTGCCAGCAGCTTGGCAGGCAGGGGTGAAGCTTTCTTT.

This chain's CDR3 is CASSSADHADTQYF. CDR3 DNA sequence: TGCGCCAGCAGCTCCGCGGACCATGCAGATACGCAGTATTTT. This chain joins TRBV5-1 and TRBJ2-3; the D is unclear. The V gene lost 3 bases and the J gene lost 4 bases, with 12 bases spanning the gap. The CDR3 covers 14 residues. Germline V gene data show CDR1 as SGHRS and CDR2 as YFSETQ.

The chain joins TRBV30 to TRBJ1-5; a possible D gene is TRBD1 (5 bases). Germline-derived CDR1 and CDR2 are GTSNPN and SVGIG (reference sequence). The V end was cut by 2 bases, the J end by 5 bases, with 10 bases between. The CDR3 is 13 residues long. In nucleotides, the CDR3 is TGTGCCTGGAGTTACGGGGGGGATCAGCCCCAGCATTTT. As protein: CAWSYGGDQPQHF. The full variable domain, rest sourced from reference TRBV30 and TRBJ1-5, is SQTIHQWPATLVQPVGSPLSLECTVEGTSNPNLYWYRQAAGRGLQLLFYSVGIGQISSEVPQNLSASRPQDRQFILSSKKLLLSDSGFYLCAWSYGGDQPQHFGDGTRLSIL.

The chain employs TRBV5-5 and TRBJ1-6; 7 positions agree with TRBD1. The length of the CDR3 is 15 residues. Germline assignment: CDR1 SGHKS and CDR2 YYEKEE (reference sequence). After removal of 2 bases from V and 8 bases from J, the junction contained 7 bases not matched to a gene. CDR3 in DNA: TGTGCCAGCAGCTTTGGGGGGGACAGTTATTCACCCCTCCACTTT. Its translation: CASSFGGDSYSPLHF.

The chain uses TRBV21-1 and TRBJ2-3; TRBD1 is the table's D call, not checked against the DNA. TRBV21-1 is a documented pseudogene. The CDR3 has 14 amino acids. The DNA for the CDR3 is TGTGCCAGCAGCAGGGACACTGGCACAGATACGCAGTATTTT. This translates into CASSRDTGTDTQYF.